The next 27 T cell receptor beta chains were all read from a single sample in a study of blood T cell repertoires in COVID-19. Sequenced by immunoSEQ multiplex PCR; TCRdb stores in-frame clones only, minus some. In the table there are fewer than 300,000 clones, roughly 90% of which are singletons. The sequencing sample was made of peripheral blood. These TCRs come from a woman in her 30s with COVID-19, enrolled during active disease.

The chain joins TRBV5-4 to TRBJ2-1; 12 nucleotides match TRBD2. This CDR3 has 16 amino acids. Germline V gene data show CDR1 as SGHNT and CDR2 as YYREEE (reference sequence). Trimming took 0 bases from V and 6 from J; bases not matched to a gene: 4. CDR3 coding DNA: TGTGCCAGCAGCTTGGCGGCTAGCGGGAGGGGCAATGAGCAGTTCTTC. Translation: CASSLAASGRGNEQFF.

The V and J genes are TRBV2 and TRBJ2-1; D perhaps matches TRBD1 (6 bases). The V end lost 1 base, the J end lost 9 bases, and 13 bases lay between the germline ends. This CDR3 has 14 residues. Per germline, CDR1 SNHLY and CDR2 FYNNEI. CDR3 coding DNA: TGTGCCAGCAGTGAAGAGTTGGAACAGGGTGAGCAGTTCTTC. It is translated as CASSEELEQGEQFF.

The chain carries TRBV18 and TRBJ2-1, with 9 bases fitting TRBD1. Germline loops: CDR1 KGHSH, CDR2 LQKENI. V lost 4 bases to trimming and J lost 7 bases; unmatched junction nucleotides: 8. The CDR3 length is 15 residues. The CDR3 DNA reads TGTGCCAGCTCACGAGAGGGACAGGGTCGTAATGAGCAGTTCTTC. Its protein product is CASSREGQGRNEQFF.

In DNA, the CDR3 is TGTGCCATCAGACCTAGCGGTTTAAGTGGGGAGCAGTACTTC. Translation gives CAIRPSGLSGEQYF. V is TRBV10-3 and J is TRBJ2-7, with TRBD2 matching over 7 bases. V lost 6 bases, J lost 7 bases, and 12 bases stayed unmatched. The CDR3 loop spans 14 amino acids. Germline V gene lookup returns CDR1 ENHRY and CDR2 SYGVKD.

The chain employs TRBV28 and TRBJ1-4, with 8 bases lining up with TRBD1. Germline trimming cut 5 bases from V and 4 bases from J; bases unmatched to any gene: 6. Germline V gene data show CDR1 as MDHEN and CDR2 as SYDVKM. The CDR3 has 15 residues. The CDR3 sequence is CASSLRQGYNEKLFF. The CDR3 bases are TGTGCCAGCAGTCTACGACAGGGGTATAATGAAAAACTGTTTTTT. The variable domain in full, with the rest retrieved from reference TRBV28 and TRBJ1-4, is DVKVTQSSRYLVKRTGEKVFLECVQDMDHENMFWYRQDPGLGLRLIYFSYDVKMKEKGDIPEGYSVSREKKERFSLILESASTNQTSMYLCASSLRQGYNEKLFFGSGTQLSVL.

The CDR3 region is CAWSSGSRYSGANVLTF. In DNA, the CDR3 is TGTGCCTGGAGTTCGGGATCCCGCTACTCTGGGGCCAACGTCCTGACTTTC. This chain links TRBV30 with TRBJ2-6; D possibly corresponds to TRBD2 (5 bases). The CDR3 has 17 residues. Germline V CDR1 and CDR2: GTSNPN, SVGIG (reference sequence). The V end was cut by 2 bases, the J end by 0 bases, with 14 bases between.

The chain employs TRBV3-1 (or the pseudogene TRBV3-2) and TRBJ1-1, with 7 bases identical to TRBD1. V shed 2 bases and J 5 bases; nucleotides not matched to a gene: 5. The CDR3 length is 14 residues. From germline, CDR1 is LGHDT and CDR2 YNNKEL (reference sequence). The CDR3: CASSQLQGKTEAFF. DNA of the CDR3: TGTGCCAGCAGCCAACTACAGGGGAAGACTGAAGCTTTCTTT.

V and J are TRBV9 and TRBJ2-7; TRBD1 matches at 9 bases. The germline V gene encodes CDR1 SGDLS and CDR2 YYNGEE. After removal of 3 bases from V and 4 bases from J, the junction contained 5 bases not matched to a gene. This CDR3 region has 14 residues. DNA for the CDR3: TGTGCCAGCAGCGCAGGGACAGGGTGGTACGAGCAGTACTTC. It is translated as CASSAGTGWYEQYF.

This clone appeared once. DNA for the CDR3: TGTGCCACGATGGACAGCTTTCAAAATCAGCCCCAGCATTTT. The encoded protein is CATMDSFQNQPQHF. This chain connects TRBV6-5 to TRBJ1-5, with D maybe TRBD1 (6 bases). The CDR3 has 14 amino acids. Germline values: CDR1 MNHEY, CDR2 SVGAGI. V lost 10 bases, J lost 4 bases, and 17 bases lay in between.

The chain employs TRBV24-1 and TRBJ1-6; TRBD1 matches 7 bases. J gave up 12 bases and V 7 bases, and 8 bases lay outside the gene matches. The length of the CDR3 is 13 residues. The germline CDR1 and CDR2 sequences are KGHDR and SFDVKD. The CDR3 spells CATREGAGGPLHF. CDR3 DNA: TGTGCCACCAGGGAGGGGGCCGGGGGACCCCTCCACTTT.

The chain links TRBV15 to TRBJ2-4; 12 bases are a match to TRBD2. Germline CDR1 LNHNV, CDR2 YYDKDF (reference sequence). V lost 1 base to trimming and J lost 0 bases; unmatched junction nucleotides: 4. The CDR3 is 18 residues long. Here the CDR3 DNA reads TGTGCCACCAGCAGAGTAGGGGGACTAGCGGGAGCCAAAAACATTCAGTACTTC. Amino acids: CATSRVGGLAGAKNIQYF. The entire variable domain, with the rest obtained from reference TRBV15 and TRBJ2-4, is as follows: DAMVIQNPRYQVTQFGKPVTLSCSQTLNHNVMYWYQQKSSQAPKLLFHYYDKDFNNEADTPDNFQSRRPNTSFCFLDIRSPGLGDTAMYLCATSRVGGLAGAKNIQYFGAGTRLSVL.

Written as DNA, the CDR3 is TGTGCCAGCAGCGTTACTCCCCAGGGAAGAAATGAAGCTTTCTTT. It encodes CASSVTPQGRNEAFF. The genes are TRBV7-9 and TRBJ1-1, with D maybe TRBD1 (5 bases). Trimming shortened V by 5 bases and J by 7 bases, and 20 bases separated the two germline ends. This CDR3 region has 15 residues. Germline V gives CDR1 SEHNR, CDR2 FQNEAQ (reference sequence).

This clone came up a few times. The chain employs TRBV3-1 (or the pseudogene TRBV3-2) and TRBJ2-7; 7 bases are a match to TRBD2. J gave up 7 bases and V 0 bases, and 12 bases lay outside the gene matches. This CDR3 is built from 16 residues. Germline lookup yields CDR1 LGHDT and CDR2 YNNKEL (reference sequence). The chain's CDR3 is CASSQDGGSPVGEQYF. As DNA, the CDR3 is TGTGCCAGCAGCCAAGACGGCGGGAGCCCAGTGGGGGAGCAGTACTTC.

J is TRBJ1-2 and V is TRBV6-5; TRBD1 matches 10 bases. V lost 5 bases, J lost 9 bases, and 12 bases stayed unmatched. This CDR3 region has 15 residues. Germline values: CDR1 MNHEY, CDR2 SVGAGI. CDR3 sequence: CASSKPGQGRSSYTF. Here the CDR3 DNA reads TGTGCCAGCAGTAAGCCGGGACAGGGGAGGTCGAGCTACACCTTC.

This sequence joins TRBV19 and TRBJ1-5; no definite D call. CDR3 size: 13 residues. Germline assignment: CDR1 LNHDA and CDR2 SQIVND (reference sequence). Trimming cost V 7 bases and J 3 bases, with 10 bases left between them. Here the CDR3 reads CASTNSFNQPQHF. CDR3 coding DNA: TGTGCCAGTACGAACAGTTTCAATCAGCCCCAGCATTTT.

This chain links TRBV5-1 with TRBJ1-2; unclear D gene. Germline assignment: CDR1 SGHRS and CDR2 YFSETQ. The ends were cut back, 4 bases at V and 2 bases at J, with 12 bases in the middle. The CDR3 is 14 amino acids. CDR3 region: CASSTAGINYGYTF. Here the CDR3 DNA reads TGCGCCAGCAGCACGGCGGGGATAAACTATGGCTACACCTTC.

V usage is TRBV7-6 and J usage is TRBJ2-5; perhaps TRBD2 as D (5 bases). The length of the CDR3 is 17 residues. Germline CDR1 SGHVS, CDR2 FNYEAQ. With 8 bases removed from V and 0 bases from J, the gap between germline ends came to 22 bases. In DNA, the CDR3 is TGTGCCAGCCTCCAAGGGCCTCAGGACTGGAACCAAGAGACCCAGTACTTC. This codes for CASLQGPQDWNQETQYF.

The chain is built from TRBV20-1 and TRBJ1-5; D unclear. The germline V gene encodes CDR1 DFQATT and CDR2 SNEGSKA (reference sequence). This CDR3 has 12 amino acids. V gave up 3 bases and J gave up 4 bases, with 7 bases separating them. The CDR3 nucleotides read TGCAGTGCTAGTTCGGGGAATCAGCCCCAGCATTTT. Protein: CSASSGNQPQHF.

This chain uses TRBV10-1 with TRBJ1-6; D possibly corresponds to TRBD1 (6 bases). The CDR3 consists of 13 residues. V was pared by 11 bases and J by 7 bases, with 15 bases between. Germline CDR1 WNHNN, CDR2 SYGVQD (reference sequence). CDR3 protein: CAHPGTPNSPLHF. The DNA of the CDR3 is TGCGCCCACCCCGGGACACCCAATTCACCCCTCCACTTT.

The chain recombines TRBV29-1 with TRBJ1-2; D is possibly TRBD1 (6 bases). Germline-derived CDR1 and CDR2 are SQVTM and ANQGSEA. The V and J ends lost 4 bases and 5 bases respectively, with 11 bases between them. The CDR3 covers 12 residues. CDR3 sequence: CSVVQQGYGYTF. The CDR3 region has the DNA TGCAGCGTTGTACAACAGGGTTATGGCTACACCTTC.

This clone was recorded once. The V gene is TRBV30, the J gene TRBJ1-1; TRBD1 is a possible D gene (5 bases). The CDR3 has 12 amino acids. Germline loops: CDR1 GTSNPN, CDR2 SVGIG (reference sequence). Trimming cost V 0 bases and J 7 bases, with 9 bases left between them. The CDR3 sequence is CAWSVSGYEAFF. The CDR3 region has the DNA TGTGCCTGGAGTGTATCAGGGTATGAAGCTTTCTTT. Based on the CDR3 plus reference TRBV30 and TRBJ1-1, the full variable domain is SQTIHQWPATLVQPVGSPLSLECTVEGTSNPNLYWYRQAAGRGLQLLFYSVGIGQISSEVPQNLSASRPQDRQFILSSKKLLLSDSGFYLCAWSVSGYEAFFGQGTRLTVV.

In its sample, this clone was seen once. The gene calls are TRBV18 and TRBJ2-1; D not resolved. V lost 2 bases, J lost 5 bases, and 10 bases lay in between. This CDR3 spans 14 amino acids. CDR1 and CDR2 (germline): KGHSH, LQKENI. CDR3 sequence reads: CASSPESNHNEQFF. The CDR3 nucleotides read TGTGCCAGCTCACCAGAGTCTAATCACAATGAGCAGTTCTTC.

This clone has just one count. V gene TRBV7-2 combines with J gene TRBJ1-4, with no clear D. The V gene's germline CDR1 is SGHTA and CDR2 FQGNSA. V gave up 5 bases and J gave up 4 bases, with 14 bases separating them. The CDR3 runs to 15 residues. Here the CDR3 reads CASSPTDNLNEKLFF. The DNA of the CDR3 is TGTGCCAGCAGCCCCACTGATAATCTTAATGAAAAACTGTTTTTT. Full variable domain (rest looked up from reference TRBV7-2 and TRBJ1-4): GAGVSQSPSNKVTEKGKDVELRCDPISGHTALYWYRQSLGQGLEFLIYFQGNSAPDKSGLPSDRFSAERTGGSVSTLTIQRTQQEDSAVYLCASSPTDNLNEKLFFGSGTQLSVL.

The J gene is TRBJ1-1, the V gene TRBV10-3; D remains unclear. V lost 2 bases and J lost 0, with 7 bases in between. There are 14 residues in the CDR3. The V gene's germline CDR1 is ENHRY and CDR2 SYGVKD. Here the CDR3 DNA reads TGTGCCATCAGTGAGCTAGCGGTGAACACTGAAGCTTTCTTT. Residues: CAISELAVNTEAFF.

The rearrangement joins TRBV7-9 to TRBJ1-1; D unresolved. Trimming removed 3 bases from V and 3 bases from J, with 14 bases in between. Germline loops: CDR1 SEHNR, CDR2 FQNEAQ (reference sequence). The CDR3 loop spans 15 amino acids. The DNA of the CDR3 is TGTGCCAGCAGCTTCCCAGGTTCCCCGGACACTGAAGCTTTCTTT. This gives the protein CASSFPGSPDTEAFF.

This clone was counted only a few times. The chain has TRBV5-8 and TRBJ2-1, with D perhaps matching TRBD2 (6 bases). The germline V and J ends were trimmed by 7 bases and 4 bases, with 18 bases remaining between them. This CDR3 has 15 residues. Germline CDR1 is SGHTS and CDR2 is YDEGEE. CDR3 DNA sequence: TGTGCCAGCGCAAAGGCTAGCGTTTTTTACAATGAGCAGTTCTTC. Its protein is CASAKASVFYNEQFF.

The rearrangement uses TRBV7-6 and TRBJ2-3; 14 nucleotides agree with TRBD2. Germline V lookup: CDR1 SGHVS, CDR2 FNYEAQ. The CDR3 is 19 residues long. The V and J ends lost 5 bases and 7 bases, in that order; junction bases with no gene match: 17. The CDR3 nucleotides are TGTGCCAGCAGCCCCGACCCGGGACTAGCGGGAGCCCAGGCAAATACGCAGTATTTT. Amino acids: CASSPDPGLAGAQANTQYF.